These 2 T cell receptor beta chains came from one sample sequenced in a study of shared clonotypes between healthy human individuals. Sequenced by immunoSEQ multiplex PCR; TCRdb stores in-frame clones only, minus some. The table shows 2 million to 2.5 million clones, with about 90% occurring only once. Sequencing used naive CD4+ T cells from PBMCs. Subset indicated: CD45RA+ positively selected. The receptors shown here come from a man between 18 and 29 years old in good health. Some clones in this sample may be carry-over from other donors' samples.

The chain employs TRBV6-5 and TRBJ2-7, with D tentatively TRBD1 (6 bases). Trimming removed 11 bases from V and 0 bases from J, with 20 bases in between. Germline CDR1 and CDR2: MNHEY and SVGAGI. The CDR3 has 15 residues. CDR3 DNA sequence: TGTGCCCCCAAGGACAGTTACACTTCCTCCTACGAGCAGTACTTC. Its protein is CAPKDSYTSSYEQYF.

This clone is a singleton in its sample. The chain recombines TRBV11-1 with TRBJ2-7; TRBD1 agrees at 7 bases. V gave up 8 bases and J gave up 1 base; unmatched junction bases: 11. The germline gives CDR1 SGHAT, CDR2 FQDESV (reference sequence). The CDR3 is 15 amino acids. The CDR3 DNA reads TGTGCCAGCCGCCAGCTAGGGGGCGATTCCTACGAGCAGTACTTC. Protein product: CASRQLGGDSYEQYF.